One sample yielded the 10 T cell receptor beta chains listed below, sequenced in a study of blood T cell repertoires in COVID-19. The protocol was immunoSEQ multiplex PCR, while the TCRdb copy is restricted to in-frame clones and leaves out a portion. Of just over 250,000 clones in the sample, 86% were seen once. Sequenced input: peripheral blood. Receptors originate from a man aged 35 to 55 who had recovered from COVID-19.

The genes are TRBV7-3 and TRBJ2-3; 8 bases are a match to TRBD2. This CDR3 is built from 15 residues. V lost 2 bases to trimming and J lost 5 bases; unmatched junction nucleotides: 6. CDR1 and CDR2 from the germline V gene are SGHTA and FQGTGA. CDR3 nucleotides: TGTGCCAGCAGCTTACCACCGGGAGGGGGAGATACGCAGTATTTT. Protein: CASSLPPGGGDTQYF.

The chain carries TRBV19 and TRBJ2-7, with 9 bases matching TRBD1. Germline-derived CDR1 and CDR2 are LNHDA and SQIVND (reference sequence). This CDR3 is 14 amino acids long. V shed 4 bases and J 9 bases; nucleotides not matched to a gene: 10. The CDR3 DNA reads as TGTGCCAGTAGTACTGTCCCGGGACAGGGCCGGCAGTACTTC. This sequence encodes CASSTVPGQGRQYF.

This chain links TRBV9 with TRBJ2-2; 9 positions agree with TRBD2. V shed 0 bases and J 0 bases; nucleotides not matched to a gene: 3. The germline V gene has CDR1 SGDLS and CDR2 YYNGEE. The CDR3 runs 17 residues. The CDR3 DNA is TGTGCCAGCAGCGTAGCAGCTAGCGGGACGAACACCGGGGAGCTGTTTTTT. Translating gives CASSVAASGTNTGELFF.

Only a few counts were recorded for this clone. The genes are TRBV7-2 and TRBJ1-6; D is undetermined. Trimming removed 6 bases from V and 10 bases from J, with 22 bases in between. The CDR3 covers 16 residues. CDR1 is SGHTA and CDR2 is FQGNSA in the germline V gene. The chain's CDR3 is CASRSEGKRIKSPLHF. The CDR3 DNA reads TGTGCCAGCAGGAGTGAGGGAAAGCGAATTAAGTCACCCCTCCACTTT.

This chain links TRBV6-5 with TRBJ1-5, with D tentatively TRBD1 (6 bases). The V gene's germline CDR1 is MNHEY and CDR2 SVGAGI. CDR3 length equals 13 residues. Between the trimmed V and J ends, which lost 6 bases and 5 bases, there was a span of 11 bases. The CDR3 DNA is TGTGCCAGCAGCCCATCAGGGGATCAGCCCCAGCATTTT. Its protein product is CASSPSGDQPQHF.

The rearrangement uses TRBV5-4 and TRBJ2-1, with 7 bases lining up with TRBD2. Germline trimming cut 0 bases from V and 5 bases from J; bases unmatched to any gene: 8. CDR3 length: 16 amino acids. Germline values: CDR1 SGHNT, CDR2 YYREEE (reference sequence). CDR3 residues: CASSLELAMINNEQFF. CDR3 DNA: TGTGCCAGCAGCTTGGAACTAGCGATGATCAACAATGAGCAGTTCTTC.

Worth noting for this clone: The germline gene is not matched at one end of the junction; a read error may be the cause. The CDR3 DNA sequence: TGTGCCAGTAGTACCAGCCGGGGACTATACTTC. Protein: CASSTSRGLYF. The chain is built from TRBV19 and TRBJ1-2; D perhaps matches TRBD1 (5 bases). There are 11 residues in the CDR3. CDR1 is LNHDA and CDR2 is SQIVND in the germline V gene (reference sequence).

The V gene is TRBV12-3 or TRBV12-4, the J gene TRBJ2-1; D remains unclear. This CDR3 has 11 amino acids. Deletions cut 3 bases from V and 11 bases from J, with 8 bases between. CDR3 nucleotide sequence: TGTGCCAGCAGTTTCGGAGAACAGCAGTTCTTC. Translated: CASSFGEQQFF.

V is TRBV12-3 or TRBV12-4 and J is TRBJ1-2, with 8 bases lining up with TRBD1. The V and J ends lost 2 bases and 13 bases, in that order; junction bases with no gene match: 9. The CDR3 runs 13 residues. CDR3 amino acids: CASSLRQGAVGTF. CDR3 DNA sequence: TGTGCCAGCAGTTTAAGGCAGGGGGCGGTTGGCACCTTC.

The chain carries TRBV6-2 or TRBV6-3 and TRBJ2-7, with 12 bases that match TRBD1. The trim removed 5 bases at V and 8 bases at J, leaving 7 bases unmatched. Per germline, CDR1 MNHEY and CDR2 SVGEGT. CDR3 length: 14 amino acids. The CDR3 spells CASSPGQGAWKQYF. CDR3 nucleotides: TGTGCCAGCAGTCCGGGACAGGGGGCATGGAAGCAGTACTTC.